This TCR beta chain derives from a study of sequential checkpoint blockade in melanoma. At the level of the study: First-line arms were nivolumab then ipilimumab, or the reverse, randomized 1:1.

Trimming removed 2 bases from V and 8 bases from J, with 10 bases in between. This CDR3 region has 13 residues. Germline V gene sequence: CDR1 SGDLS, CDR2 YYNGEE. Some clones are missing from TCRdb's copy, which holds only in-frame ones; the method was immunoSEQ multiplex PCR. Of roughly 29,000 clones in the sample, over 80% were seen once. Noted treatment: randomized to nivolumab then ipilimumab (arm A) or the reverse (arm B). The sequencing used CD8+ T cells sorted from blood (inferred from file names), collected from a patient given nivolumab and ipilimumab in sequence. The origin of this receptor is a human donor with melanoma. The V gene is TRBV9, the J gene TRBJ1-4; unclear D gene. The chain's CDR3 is CASSVSGSEKLFF. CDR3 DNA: TGTGCCAGCAGCGTTTCCGGTAGCGAAAAACTGTTTTTT.